What follows are 14 T cell receptor beta chains derived from one specimen sequenced in a study of PD-1 blockade in classical Hodgkin lymphoma. Documented time point: cycle 4 day 1 (C4D1), after more than five weeks of nivolumab. Each and every patient relapsed after autologous stem cell transplantation, and patients got differing brentuximab vedotin exposure. CD8+ T cells were isolated from thawed PBMCs by magnetic negative selection. Measured with immunoSEQ multiplex PCR; TCRdb has only the in-frame clones, and not every one. This sample has approximately 21,000 clones, with about 80% found just once. The sample consisted of CD8+ T cells from blood, taken before the fourth cycle of nivolumab. Receptor source: a human donor with classical Hodgkin lymphoma.

The chain has TRBV9 and TRBJ2-5, with 9 nucleotides matching TRBD2. Germline CDR1 and CDR2: SGDLS and YYNGEE. Trimming at V came to 0 bases and at J to 3 bases, leaving 9 bases not matched to a gene. The CDR3 has 17 amino acids. CDR3 sequence: CASSVGGLAGIKETQYF. CDR3 bases: TGTGCCAGCAGCGTAGGGGGGCTAGCGGGGATAAAAGAGACCCAGTACTTC.

V usage is TRBV27 and J usage is TRBJ2-7; weak D call: TRBD1 (5 bases). Trimming pared 5 bases from V and 3 bases from J, leaving 14 bases between. Germline CDR1 reads MNHEY; CDR2 reads SMNVEV (reference sequence). The CDR3 has 14 amino acids. The CDR3 bases are TGTGCCAGCAGTCTTTCCAGGGTCGGCTACGAGCAGTACTTC. This encodes CASSLSRVGYEQYF.

The table lists this clone with a count of one. This CDR3 reads CASSLERHEQYF. Here the CDR3 DNA reads TGTGCCAGCAGCCTCGAAAGACACGAGCAGTACTTC. The chain combines TRBV13 with TRBJ2-7; D remains ambiguous. This CDR3 comprises 12 residues. The V gene lost 5 bases and the J gene lost 5 bases, with 10 bases spanning the gap. The germline gives CDR1 PRHDT, CDR2 FYEKMQ (reference sequence).

This chain connects TRBV5-1 to TRBJ2-3, with D uncertain. Trimming took 4 bases from V and 4 from J, leaving 7 bases between them. The germline V gene encodes CDR1 SGHRS and CDR2 YFSETQ. The CDR3 covers 12 residues. The CDR3 DNA follows: TGCGCCAGCAGCCCCGAATCAGATACGCAGTATTTT. Encoded protein: CASSPESDTQYF. Full variable domain (remainder filled in from reference TRBV5-1 and TRBJ2-3): KAGVTQTPRYLIKTRGQQVTLSCSPISGHRSVSWYQQTPGQGLQFLFEYFSETQRNKGNFPGRFSGRQFSNSRSEMNVSTLELGDSALYLCASSPESDTQYFGPGTRLTVL.

By its share, this clone is medium-sized (0.01 to 0.1%). The chain employs TRBV5-8 and TRBJ2-3, with a possible D match to TRBD2 (7 bases). The CDR3 loop spans 13 amino acids. Trimming removed 4 bases from V and 8 bases from J, with 14 bases in between. CDR1 is SGHTS and CDR2 is YDEGEE in the germline V gene. CDR3 sequence reads: CASSEGGVRTQYF. The CDR3 DNA follows: TGTGCCAGCAGCGAGGGGGGGGTGCGTACGCAGTATTTT.

This chain uses TRBV7-9 with TRBJ1-2; tentatively, D is TRBD1 (6 bases). The V end was cut by 5 bases, the J end by 5 bases, with 9 bases between. Per germline, CDR1 SEHNR and CDR2 FQNEAQ (reference sequence). The CDR3 extends over 12 amino acids. This CDR3 is CASSAGQYGYTF. The DNA of the CDR3 is TGTGCCAGCAGCGCAGGACAGTATGGCTACACCTTC.

The V gene is TRBV27, the J gene TRBJ1-3; D uncertain. Germline V gene sequence: CDR1 MNHEY, CDR2 SMNVEV (reference sequence). The CDR3 consists of 15 residues. Trimming shortened V by 7 bases and J by 0 bases, and 13 bases separated the two germline ends. The CDR3 is CASMLAANSGNTIYF. The CDR3 DNA sequence: TGTGCCAGCATGTTGGCAGCCAACTCTGGAAACACCATATATTTT.

This chain joins TRBV19 and TRBJ2-7, with D tentatively TRBD1 (6 bases). The CDR3 loop spans 15 amino acids. Trimming removed 1 base at V and 4 bases at J, with 14 bases between. Germline CDR1 and CDR2: LNHDA and SQIVND (reference sequence). The CDR3 sequence: CASSIGQAASYEQYF. CDR3 DNA sequence: TGTGCCAGTAGTATAGGACAGGCGGCGTCATACGAGCAGTACTTC. Full variable domain (missing parts from reference TRBV19 and TRBJ2-7): DGGITQSPKYLFRKEGQNVTLSCEQNLNHDAMYWYRQDPGQGLRLIYYSQIVNDFQKGDIAEGYSVSREKKESFPLTVTSAQKNPTAFYLCASSIGQAASYEQYFGPGTRLTVT.

This chain joins TRBV7-9 and TRBJ2-6; 8 bases match TRBD2. CDR1 SEHNR and CDR2 FQNEAQ come from the germline V gene (reference sequence). Trimming took 5 bases from V and 2 from J; bases not matched to a gene: 5. This CDR3 has 16 residues. Here the CDR3 reads CASSPGGGAGANVLTF. CDR3 nucleotide sequence: TGTGCCAGCAGCCCGGGGGGGGGTGCTGGGGCCAACGTCCTGACTTTC.

This chain links TRBV30 with TRBJ1-1, with D possibly matching TRBD1 (5 bases). Germline V gene data show CDR1 as GTSNPN and CDR2 as SVGIG (reference sequence). V was clipped by 1 base and J by 3 bases, with 12 bases between them. The CDR3 extends over 14 amino acids. CDR3: CAWSGGVGHTEAFF. The CDR3, as DNA: TGTGCCTGGAGTGGGGGCGTGGGCCACACTGAAGCTTTCTTT.

The V call is TRBV5-6, the J call TRBJ2-5; D is undetermined. V was cut by 4 bases and J by 5 bases, with 18 bases left in between. The CDR3 is 15 amino acids. The germline CDR1 and CDR2 sequences are SGHDT and YYEEEE. Here the CDR3 reads CASSVGSHPGETQYF. Written as DNA, the CDR3 is TGTGCCAGCAGCGTCGGGTCCCACCCCGGCGAGACCCAGTACTTC.

V gene TRBV11-3 combines with J gene TRBJ1-3; tentative D call: TRBD1 (6 bases). Trimming took 5 bases from V and 0 from J, leaving 11 bases between them. Germline CDR1 and CDR2: SGHNT and YENEEA. This CDR3 has 15 residues. The CDR3 loop reads CASSEDSNSGNTIYF. CDR3 coding DNA: TGTGCCAGCAGCGAGGACAGCAACTCTGGAAACACCATATATTTT.

This sequence joins TRBV28 and TRBJ1-2; a possible D gene is TRBD1 (6 bases). Trimming removed 7 bases from V and 4 bases from J, with 16 bases in between. Looked up from germline, CDR1 is MDHEN and CDR2 is SYDVKM. The CDR3 runs 14 residues. The CDR3 here is CASNYGGPIYGYTF. The CDR3 DNA reads TGTGCCAGCAACTACGGGGGGCCAATCTATGGCTACACCTTC.

This rearrangement joins TRBV4-3 to TRBJ1-6; possible D gene TRBD1, 5 bases. Trimming cost V 0 bases and J 7 bases, with 13 bases left between them. Germline CDR1 LGHNA, CDR2 YSLEER. The CDR3 is made up of 16 amino acids. CDR3 region: CASSQDRGSPNSPLHF. The DNA for the CDR3 is TGCGCCAGCAGCCAAGATCGGGGCAGCCCAAATTCACCCCTCCACTTT.